This TCR beta chain was sequenced during a study of beta chain features in type 1 diabetes. Expressed TCRB transcripts got sequenced, as all isolated RNA was reverse transcribed. Generated by immunoSEQ multiplex PCR, the TCRdb table keeps only in-frame clones and is missing some. The data show about 650,000 clones, under 15% seen once. The CDR3 is 11 amino acids. CDR1 and CDR2 from the germline V gene are SQVTM and ANQGSEA. A remark on this clone: What it binds is not known. Germline is not matched at one junction end, which may reflect a read error.

Findings of the study overall: A PCR bias possibly favoring shorter templates would apply equally to patients and controls. Among patients with Type 1 diabetes, TCRB CDR3s were moderately but significantly shorter in every one of the four CD4+ subsets.

Source material: naive CD4+ T cells from blood. This chain connects TRBV29-1 to TRBJ1-1; perhaps TRBD1 as D (5 bases). The clonotype was recovered from a man aged 25-40 years with type 1 diabetes. The DNA for the CDR3 is TGCAGCGCCCTGGGGTCCGGGTCGCGGGGGTTT. Protein product: CSALGSGSRGF.